This T cell receptor beta chain was found in a study of blood T cell repertoires in COVID-19 (dated by TCRdb to 2019 to 2021). The study in broad terms: Samples from collaborators originated in the United States, Italy and Spain and spanned both the acute and convalescent phases of COVID-19. The repertoires were released in a freely available public database intended as a resource for research on the immune response to SARS-CoV-2. The samples were drawn from the first 160 participants of the ongoing ImmuneRACE study and from over a thousand subjects provided by 6 global collaborators. The prospective study material was composed of cDNA or gDNA derived from T cells, B-cell-depleted T cells, or PBMCs. Deeply sampled blood TCRbeta repertoires from subjects exposed to, actively infected with, or recovered from COVID-19 were included in the dataset. Where available, HLA class I and class II types were taken from metadata supplied by the sample provider and were not determined by assay-based typing. The sample metadata nearly always contained a de-identified subject ID, COVID-19 status, age in years and sex. Broader findings and caveats from the paper: The quantity of clinical and demographic metadata differed by source and by participant and was supplied without curation.

The immunoSEQ Assay, a bias-controlled multiplex PCR, was used to amplify TCRbeta CDR3 regions from genomic DNA. Per the source publication's procedure: Within the assay, amplification of reference gene primers was used to estimate how many nucleated cells each sample contained. Sequence reads were collapsed and filtered to measure the absolute abundance of every unique TCRbeta CDR3 rearrangement. For each sample, productive Simpson clonality was calculated by taking the square root of Simpson's diversity index across productive rearrangements. In TCRdb, the immuneACCESS table is reduced to in-frame sequences with V and J assigned. These tables do not hold every clone; where another copy was compared, an unresolved V gene accounts for under half, and the others remain unexplained. V and J calls and clone size are copied from that table; D and trimming were computed from the DNA. This sample holds around 200,000 clones; approximately 91% were observed only once. The ten largest clonotypes hold 1% to 1.4% of the sample.

About this clone: Its antigen specificity is not known. Per-nucleotide qualities are absent, and no much larger clonotype sits a single base away.

Whole blood was collected in K2EDTA tubes by collaborating institutions according to the institutions' own protocols. Collaborator samples were shipped for TCRbeta analysis as frozen whole blood, isolated PBMCs, or DNA extracted from either sample type. The CDR3 contains 16 residues, cysteine and phenylalanine counted. The entry retains the CDR3 DNA only, 48 bases that are in frame from base 1. From a lookup of the germline V gene, CDR1 and CDR2 are MNHEY and SVGAGI. At the junction V is shortened by 2 bases and J by 5 bases; bases outside the gene matches: 5. The TCR sequence derives from a man aged 25 to 40 with acute or convalescent COVID-19. Source material: peripheral blood. The sequence is built from TRBV6-5 and TRBJ2-3; TRBD2 fits 12 bases in the junction. The sequence in DNA is TGTGCCAGCAGTTACCGGACTAGCGGGGACATAGATACGCAGTATTTT. Translated, it gives CASSYRTSGDIDTQYF.